This section outlines one T cell receptor beta chain sequence together with its context. Which antigen it targets is not known. Per-base quality was not reported, and no clone a single base away is much larger than it. The same CDR3 also results from other DNA sequences found in this sample. CD8 naive samples consisted of CD45RO-negative cells that were positively selected for CCR7, yielding a CD45RA+CCR7+ population without TemRA cells. Donors were healthy HIV-negative adults with no recently reported acute infections or vaccinations. All donors were Caucasian adults living in Nashville, Tennessee, USA. Blood was collected by leukapheresis, and PBMCs were isolated by Ficoll-Histopaque density gradient centrifugation and then cryopreserved in liquid nitrogen vapor phase. Purity and quantity of every magnetically sorted T cell population were checked by analytical flow cytometry. Genomic DNA was isolated from every sorted fraction and measured by UV absorbance on a Nanodrop 2000c.

Germline trimming amounts to 6 bases on V and 4 bases on J, with 1 as the count of junction bases outside the gene matches. Including the terminal cysteine and phenylalanine, the CDR3 comprises 12 residues. The sequence is cut down to CDR3 DNA, 36 bases in frame from base 1. For CDR1 and CDR2, the germline V gene lists MNHEY and SVGAGI. The sample comes from a study of shared clonotypes between healthy human individuals (dated by TCRdb to 2018 to 2020). Turning to the overall study: The cohort comprised a couple of women and a few men aged 18 to 49 years. For each donor, CD4 naive and CD4 memory were each run on three plates, CD8 naive on two plates, and CD8 memory on one plate. To estimate repertoire size and how much clonotype sharing occurs between individuals, the study deeply sequenced the blood TCR repertoires of several healthy adults. Libraries were prepared and TCR repertoires were sequenced by different laboratories using diverse techniques, in order to increase sequencing depth and limit assay-specific biases. Each donor's leukapheresis produced roughly between roughly 0.85 and 9.5 billion PBMCs. Results and caveats for the whole study, not just this receptor: The small number of donors limited the genetic and exposure-history diversity represented. Across a few donors, 4.5% to 6.5% of naive CD4, approximately 3.5% of naive CD8, under 2.5% of memory CD4, and approximately 0.4% of memory CD8 clonotypes were shared. Even with the large sequencing depth, rarefaction of the sorted-subset datasets indicated that sequencing was incomplete. Naive subsets generally had larger estimated clonotype richness than memory subsets. Pairwise subsampling led to the expectation that sequencing depth would affect the degree of clonotype sharing among donors. Compared with non-shared clonotypes, the clonotypes found in all four sorted-subset donors had higher generation probabilities. Only blood was sampled, and tissue TCR repertoires likely differ from those in blood.

Using the deep immunoSEQ assay, TCR CDR3 regions were amplified from genomic DNA by multiplex PCR. Extracted genomic DNA from each cell subset was distributed evenly across all wells of several immunoSEQ 96-well plates, and each plate was treated as a replicate. For sorted subsets, each replicate PCR was loaded with roughly 190 ng genomic DNA, equivalent to 25,000 to 35,000 T cell genomes. The purified libraries were quantified using a Qubit 3.0 fluorometer, sized with a Bioanalyzer 2100, and then quantified again using the KAPA Library Quantification kit. Every immunoSEQ 96-well plate was sequenced on a separate single-read 150-cycle Illumina NextSeq 550 flow cell. The paper's processing steps were these. Because the immunoSEQ output included only junctional sequences and no quality scores, the filtering could not be the same as the filtering used for full-length reads. Sequences were annotated with PyIR, a Python wrapper for IgBLAST v1.9, using IMGT germline references to assign V/J genes and CDR3. Reads with weak V/J assignments (E-value above 1e-6), missing CDR3, stop codons, out-of-frame junctions, or ambiguous translated residues were removed. V3J clonotypes were defined as sequences sharing the same inferred V gene, J gene, and CDR3 amino acid sequence. Percentage overlap between repertoires was calculated by dividing the number of shared unique clonotypes by the size of the smaller repertoire. Richness of each repertoire was evaluated using RTK rarefaction, the Chao1 estimator, and Recon v2.1 estimates of unobserved clonotypes. Generation probabilities were computed with OLGA for all TCRbeta clonotypes obtained by the gDNA method from several donors. TCRdb took this table from immuneACCESS and kept in-frame rearrangements with V and J called. Such tables lack part of the clones; where checked against another copy, unresolved V genes explain under half of the gap, and the rest is unexplained. V, J and clone size derive from that table, while D and trimming were established from the DNA sequence. This sample comprises about 2 million clones, roughly 95% of them detected only once. The ten largest account for less than 1.5% of the sample.

The chain couples TRBV6-5 to TRBJ1-2, with TRBD1 identical over 8 junction bases. The TCR was taken from a man between 18 and 29 years old in good health. Input material: naive CD8+ T cells sorted from blood. Reading the label with the study, this specimen's cell subset or site is: CD45RA+CCR7+. The nucleotide sequence is TGTGCCAGCAGCCAGGGGGCCTATGGCTACACCTTC. Its protein reads: CASSQGAYGYTF.